These 12 T cell receptor beta chains came from one sample sequenced in a study of molecular identifiers for immune sequencing clone quantification. One entry per CDR3 protein results from TCRdb running MiXCR on the PCR reads. This table has over 600,000 distinct CDR3 sequences, 15% to 20% appearing once. Sequencing was carried out using naive CD8+ T cells from blood, with Jurkat cell RNA spiked in. Subset defined: FACS-sorted CD8+CD4-CCR7+CD45RA+ naive T cells. The receptors stem from a human donor in good health. Some libraries in this study had Jurkat cell RNA spiked in.

This clonotype was observed many times. The chain carries TRBV4-3 and TRBJ2-7; 9 bases line up with TRBD2. This CDR3 is built from 17 residues. The germline V gene has CDR1 LGHNA and CDR2 YSLEER. The V gene end was trimmed by 0 bases and the J gene end by 3 bases; junction bases not matched to a gene: 9. The CDR3 sequence is CASSQDQGRGGLYEQYF. The CDR3 nucleotides are TGCGCCAGCAGCCAAGATCAGGGGCGGGGGGGCCTCTACGAGCAGTACTTC.

This clonotype was found a few times. The chain uses TRBV10-3 and TRBJ2-7; D is perhaps TRBD2 (6 bases). Germline-derived CDR1 and CDR2 are ENHRY and SYGVKD. V shed 6 bases and J shed 3 bases, with 18 bases lying between them. The CDR3 has 15 residues. For the CDR3, the DNA is TGTGCCATCAGCTCACAGACTAGTATCAGCTACGAGCAGTACTTC. The encoded protein is CAISSQTSISYEQYF.

This clonotype was seen at least ten times. The genes are TRBV13 and TRBJ1-1, with 7 bases fitting TRBD1. This CDR3 region has 14 residues. Germline V gene data show CDR1 as PRHDT and CDR2 as FYEKMQ (reference sequence). The ends lost 6 bases at V and 8 bases at J; junction bases unmatched: 12. CDR3 bases: TGTGCCAGCAGAAGCAGTGACAGGGCTAGGGAAGCTTTCTTT. Its protein product is CASRSSDRAREAFF.

This clonotype occurred many times. The chain carries TRBV11-2 and TRBJ2-5; D uncertain. The V and J ends lost 5 bases and 1 base respectively, with 11 bases between them. This CDR3 has 14 residues. CDR1 and CDR2 (germline): SGHAT, FQNNGV. CDR3 nucleotide sequence: TGTGCCAGCAGCGGAACAATGACCCAAGAGACCCAGTACTTC. This translates into CASSGTMTQETQYF.

This clonotype has at least ten counts. The chain links TRBV6-2 or TRBV6-3 to TRBJ2-3; D remains unclear. The germline gives CDR1 MNHEY, CDR2 SVGEGT. V lost 1 base, J lost 0 bases, and 11 bases lay in between. This CDR3 has 16 amino acids. The CDR3 DNA reads TGTGCCAGCAGTTACTTAGTGGGCCTAAGCACAGATACGCAGTATTTT. It specifies CASSYLVGLSTDTQYF.

Only a few counts were recorded for this clonotype. The V and J genes are TRBV21-1 and TRBJ2-1. TRBV21-1 corresponds to a pseudogene. CDR3 length: 14 residues. The CDR3 DNA reads TGTGCCAGCACCATAGCGGAGACCTACAATGAGCAGTTCTTC. Amino acids: CASTIAETYNEQFF.

As for this clonotype: This sequence may be a read error, since a much larger clone differs from it by one base. The genes are TRBV6-2 or TRBV6-3 and TRBJ1-1, with D unresolved. The CDR3 consists of 13 residues. CDR1 is MNHEY and CDR2 is SVGEGT in the germline V gene. Trimming cost V 6 bases and J 5 bases, with 13 bases left between them. The CDR3 here is CASRRYPGTEAFF. The DNA of the CDR3 is TGTGCCAGCAGACGGTACCCTGGGACTGAAGCTTTCTTT.

This clonotype was found many times. The genes are TRBV7-9 and TRBJ2-1, with TRBD1 identical over 7 bases. There are 19 residues in the CDR3. V shed 4 bases, J shed 0 bases, and the junction held 15 bases outside the gene matches. Germline loops: CDR1 SEHNR, CDR2 FQNEAQ (reference sequence). The CDR3 coding sequence is TGTGCCAGCAGCTCAACCGTATGGGACAGAAGAAGCTCCTACAATGAGCAGTTCTTC. Translated, it gives CASSSTVWDRRSSYNEQFF.

This clonotype has at least ten counts. The chain carries TRBV7-9 and TRBJ1-5, with TRBD1 as a possible D gene (6 bases). CDR3 size: 17 residues. V lost 2 bases and J lost 2, with 16 bases in between. The V gene's germline CDR1 is SEHNR and CDR2 FQNEAQ (reference sequence). The CDR3 bases are TGTGCCAGCAGCTTATCGCTACAGGGACAACGCAATCAGCCCCAGCATTTT. As protein: CASSLSLQGQRNQPQHF. Drawing the rest from reference TRBV7-9 and TRBJ1-5, the complete variable domain is DTGVSQNPRHKITKRGQNVTFRCDPISEHNRLYWYRQTLGQGPEFLTYFQNEAQLEKSRLLSDRFSAERPKGSFSTLEIQRTEQGDSAMYLCASSLSLQGQRNQPQHFGDGTRLSIL.

The table lists this clonotype with a few counts. A much bigger clone sits one base away, suggesting this may be a read error. The chain links TRBV7-9 to TRBJ1-1; D unresolved. The CDR3 has 12 residues. Germline V gives CDR1 SEHNR, CDR2 FQNEAQ (reference sequence). Written as DNA, the CDR3 is TGTGCCTGCAGCGGTCGTGGCGGTGAAGCTTTCTTT. It yields the protein CACSGRGGEAFF.

In its sample, this clonotype was seen a few times. This sequence may be a read error, since a much larger clone differs from it by one base. The V and J genes are TRBV5-4 and TRBJ2-7; the D gene could be TRBD1 or TRBD2 (5 bases each). The germline CDR1 and CDR2 sequences are SGHNT and YYREEE (reference sequence). The CDR3 is 13 residues long. The CDR3 here is CASSFGAHYKQYF. Here the CDR3 DNA reads TGTGCCAGCAGCTTCGGGGCCCACTACAAGCAGTACTTC.

In the case of this clonotype: A junction end diverges from the germline sequence, so it may reflect a read error. The rearrangement links TRBV7-6 to TRBJ1-1; D ambiguous. In germline, CDR1 is SGHVS, CDR2 FNYEAQ. The CDR3 extends over 13 amino acids. CDR3 protein: CAGSYYQNTEAFF. DNA of the CDR3: TGTGCCGGCAGCTACTATCAGAACACTGAAGCTTTCTTT. Drawing the rest from reference TRBV7-6 and TRBJ1-1, the complete variable domain is GAGVSQSPRYKVTKRGQDVALRCDPISGHVSLYWYRQALGQGPEFLTYFNYEAQQDKSGLPNDRFSAERPEGSISTLTIQRTEQRDSAMYRCAGSYYQNTEAFFGQGTRLTVV.